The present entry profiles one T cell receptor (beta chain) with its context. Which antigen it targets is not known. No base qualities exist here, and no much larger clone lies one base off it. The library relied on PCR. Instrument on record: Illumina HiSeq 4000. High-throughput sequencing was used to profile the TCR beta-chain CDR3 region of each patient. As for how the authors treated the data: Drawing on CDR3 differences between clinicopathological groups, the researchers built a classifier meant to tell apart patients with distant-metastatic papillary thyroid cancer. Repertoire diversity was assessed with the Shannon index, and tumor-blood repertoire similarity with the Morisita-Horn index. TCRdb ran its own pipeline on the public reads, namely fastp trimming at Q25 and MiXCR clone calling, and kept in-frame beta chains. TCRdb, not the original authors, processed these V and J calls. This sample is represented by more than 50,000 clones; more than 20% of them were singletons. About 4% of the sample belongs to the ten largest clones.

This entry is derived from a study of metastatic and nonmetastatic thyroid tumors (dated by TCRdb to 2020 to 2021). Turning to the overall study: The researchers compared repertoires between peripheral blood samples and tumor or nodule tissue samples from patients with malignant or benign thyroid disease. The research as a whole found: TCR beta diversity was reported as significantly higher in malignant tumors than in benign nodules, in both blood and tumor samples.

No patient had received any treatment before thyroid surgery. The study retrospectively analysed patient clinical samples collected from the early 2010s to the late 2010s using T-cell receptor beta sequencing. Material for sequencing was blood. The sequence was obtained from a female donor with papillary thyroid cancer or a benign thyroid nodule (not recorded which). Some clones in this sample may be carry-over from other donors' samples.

Here is the DNA: TGCAGTGCTAGAGATTTGACTCGCGGATATCACAATGAGCAGTTCTTC. Its product reads: CSARDLTRGYHNEQFF. In this chain, TRBV20-1 is recombined with TRBJ2-1, with the D gene call left open. The CDR3 contains 16 residues, cysteine and phenylalanine counted. Only the CDR3 DNA stays, 48 bases, in frame from base 1. The germline ends are 17 bases apart after V is trimmed by 0 bases and J by 5 bases. CDR1 and CDR2 are drawn from the germline V gene (reference sequence): DFQATT, SNEGSKA.